The 18 T cell receptor beta chains below come from one sample, sequenced in a study of a mutant IDH1 vaccine in newly diagnosed glioma. The time point was: baseline, week 1 (first vaccination visit). Specified treatment: pre-vaccination baseline after standard-of-care therapy. Libraries were prepared by immunoSEQ multiplex PCR; TCRdb keeps only in-frame clonotypes and omits some of them. The sample has around 16,000 clones; around 95% are singletons. This specimen consisted of peripheral blood mononuclear cells (PBMCs), obtained from a glioma patient treated with radiotherapy, temozolomide or both. These receptors were collected from a woman in her late teens or twenties with glioma. Some clones in this sample may be carry-over from other donors' samples.

The chain couples TRBV28 to TRBJ2-1, with D hard to call. From germline, CDR1 is MDHEN and CDR2 SYDVKM. The V end was cut by 5 bases, the J end by 5 bases, with 1 base between. This CDR3 is 10 amino acids long. DNA for the CDR3: TGTGCCAGCAGTCACAATGAGCAGTTCTTC. It encodes CASSHNEQFF.

V is TRBV6-6 and J is TRBJ2-2; TRBD1 matches 9 bases. The CDR3 length is 16 residues. The trim removed 6 bases at V and 7 bases at J, leaving 12 bases unmatched. Germline V gives CDR1 MNHNY, CDR2 SVGAGI (reference sequence). The CDR3 here is CASSRIRDRVGGELFF. The CDR3 coding sequence is TGTGCCAGCAGCCGAATCAGGGACAGGGTCGGCGGGGAGCTGTTTTTT.

This chain links TRBV5-6 with TRBJ2-7; D unclear. Germline V lookup: CDR1 SGHDT, CDR2 YYEEEE. V lost 0 bases and J lost 0, with 1 base in between. The CDR3 runs 12 residues. The CDR3 DNA sequence: TGTGCCAGCAGCTTGGCCTCCTACGAGCAGTACTTC. Translating gives CASSLASYEQYF. The whole variable domain, remainder taken from reference TRBV5-6 and TRBJ2-7, is DAGVTQSPTHLIKTRGQQVTLRCSPKSGHDTVSWYQQALGQGPQFIFQYYEEEERQRGNFPDRFSGHQFPNYSSELNVNALLLGDSALYLCASSLASYEQYFGPGTRLTVT.

The rearrangement joins TRBV9 to TRBJ1-2, with D unclear. The germline gives CDR1 SGDLS, CDR2 YYNGEE. CDR3 length equals 12 residues. The V end lost 7 bases, the J end lost 8 bases, and 15 bases lay between the germline ends. The CDR3 is CASYGSNLGYTF. DNA of the CDR3: TGTGCCAGCTACGGCTCAAACTTGGGCTACACCTTC.

J is TRBJ2-5 and V is TRBV27, with TRBD1 matching over 7 bases. Germline CDR1 MNHEY, CDR2 SMNVEV (reference sequence). V lost 5 bases and J lost 1; bases outside the gene matches: 7. The CDR3 loop spans 15 amino acids. The CDR3 DNA sequence: TGTGCCAGCAGTCCACAATGGGACAGCCAAGAGACCCAGTACTTC. Its translation: CASSPQWDSQETQYF.

V is TRBV6-1 and J is TRBJ2-1; D possibly corresponds to TRBD2 (6 bases). CDR1 is MNHNS and CDR2 is SASEGT in the germline V gene. V shed 1 base and J shed 7 bases, with 23 bases lying between them. CDR3 length: 18 residues. The CDR3 region is CASSEGWTGDRWGNEQFF. As DNA, the CDR3 is TGTGCCAGCAGTGAAGGTTGGACGGGGGATCGATGGGGAAATGAGCAGTTCTTC.

The chain recombines TRBV19 with TRBJ1-5; D is unresolved. CDR1 and CDR2 from the germline V gene are LNHDA and SQIVND (reference sequence). This CDR3 has 14 amino acids. The V end was cut by 10 bases, the J end by 1 base, with 14 bases between. The CDR3 nucleotides read TGTGCCACCTATGTCGCCGGGAGCAATCAGCCCCAGCATTTT. Translation: CATYVAGSNQPQHF.

V usage is TRBV2 and J usage is TRBJ1-1; D unclear. The CDR3 totals 13 residues. Trimming cost V 5 bases and J 1 base, with 8 bases left between them. CDR1 SNHLY and CDR2 FYNNEI come from the germline V gene. The CDR3, as DNA: TGTGCCAGCAGTATACAGTGGAACACTGAAGCTTTCTTT. Its protein is CASSIQWNTEAFF.

The chain employs TRBV10-3 and TRBJ1-2; 10 bases align to TRBD1. From germline, CDR1 is ENHRY and CDR2 SYGVKD. The CDR3 is made up of 15 amino acids. V trimming: 1 base; J trimming: 5 bases; junction bases outside the gene matches: 4. The DNA for the CDR3 is TGTGCCATCAGTGAGTTCGGACAGGGGGAATATGGCTACACCTTC. As protein: CAISEFGQGEYGYTF.

CDR3 nucleotides: TGTGCCAGCAGTGTGGGGCTAGCGTCAGATACGCAGTATTTT. Protein product: CASSVGLASDTQYF. The V and J genes are TRBV6-1 and TRBJ2-3; possible D gene TRBD2, 6 bases. From germline, CDR1 is MNHNS and CDR2 SASEGT. The CDR3 covers 14 residues. V was clipped by 4 bases and J by 4 bases, with 12 bases between them.

This sequence joins TRBV29-1 and TRBJ2-7; D uncertain. The CDR3 runs to 13 residues. CDR1 and CDR2 (germline): SQVTM, ANQGSEA. The V end lost 4 bases, the J end lost 1 base, and 11 bases lay between the germline ends. This chain's CDR3 is CSVVGHQSYEQYF. CDR3 DNA: TGCAGCGTTGTAGGTCACCAATCCTACGAGCAGTACTTC.

The chain joins TRBV18 to TRBJ1-1, with D hard to call. Per the germline V gene, CDR1 is KGHSH and CDR2 is LQKENI. V was pared by 3 bases and J by 1 base, with 6 bases between. The length of the CDR3 is 13 residues. The CDR3 DNA follows: TGTGCCAGCTCACCTACGGAGAACACTGAAGCTTTCTTT. Amino acid sequence: CASSPTENTEAFF. Based on the CDR3 plus reference TRBV18 and TRBJ1-1, the full variable domain is NAGVMQNPRHLVRRRGQEARLRCSPMKGHSHVYWYRQLPEEGLKFMVYLQKENIIDESGMPKERFSAEFPKEGPSILRIQQVVRGDSAAYFCASSPTENTEAFFGQGTRLTVV.

The chain joins TRBV5-1 to TRBJ2-1, with D possibly matching TRBD1 (5 bases). The CDR3 is 15 residues long. Trimming stripped 0 bases from V and 8 bases from J, with 15 bases between. Germline assignment: CDR1 SGHRS and CDR2 YFSETQ. The CDR3 region is CASSLESRVNDEQFF. Written as DNA, the CDR3 is TGCGCCAGCAGCTTGGAGTCCAGGGTTAATGATGAGCAGTTCTTC.

V and J are TRBV18 and TRBJ1-4; TRBD1 might be the D (6 bases). CDR1 and CDR2 (germline): KGHSH, LQKENI. The CDR3 loop spans 15 amino acids. Deletions cut 3 bases from V and 3 bases from J, with 11 bases between. In DNA form, the CDR3 reads TGTGCCAGCTCACCCATGGACAGCTCTAATGAAAAACTGTTTTTT. Protein product: CASSPMDSSNEKLFF.

This rearrangement joins TRBV28 to TRBJ1-5; a weak D match, TRBD1 (5 bases). The germline V gene has CDR1 MDHEN and CDR2 SYDVKM. CDR3 size: 15 residues. The V end was cut by 7 bases, the J end by 4 bases, with 17 bases between. CDR3 protein: CASNPSGTLNQPQHF. The DNA of the CDR3 is TGTGCCAGCAACCCCTCCGGGACCCTAAATCAGCCCCAGCATTTT.

As to this clone: Germline and junction disagree at one end, which may indicate a read error. The chain carries TRBV29-1 and TRBJ1-2; D unclear. CDR1 is SQVTM and CDR2 is ANQGSEA in the germline V gene. CDR3 length: 14 residues. The CDR3 DNA reads as TGCAGCGCTGAAAGTGGGCTACCGCACTATGGCTACACCTTC. Translating gives CSAESGLPHYGYTF.

The chain has TRBV5-1 and TRBJ2-3, with D hard to call. Trimming stripped 1 base from V and 4 bases from J, with 10 bases between. The CDR3 consists of 14 residues. Germline assignment: CDR1 SGHRS and CDR2 YFSETQ. The CDR3 sequence is CASSLLVAADTQYF. The CDR3 DNA reads as TGCGCCAGCAGCTTGCTGGTTGCGGCAGATACGCAGTATTTT.

This chain joins TRBV4-3 and TRBJ2-5; 9 bases agree with TRBD2. CDR1 is LGHNA, CDR2 YSLEER, per germline. The CDR3 loop spans 16 amino acids. V dropped 1 base and J dropped 1; count of bases not matched to a gene: 4. The CDR3 coding sequence is TGCGCCAGCAGCCAAGTGTTGCGGGAGGGCCAAGAGACCCAGTACTTC. As protein: CASSQVLREGQETQYF.